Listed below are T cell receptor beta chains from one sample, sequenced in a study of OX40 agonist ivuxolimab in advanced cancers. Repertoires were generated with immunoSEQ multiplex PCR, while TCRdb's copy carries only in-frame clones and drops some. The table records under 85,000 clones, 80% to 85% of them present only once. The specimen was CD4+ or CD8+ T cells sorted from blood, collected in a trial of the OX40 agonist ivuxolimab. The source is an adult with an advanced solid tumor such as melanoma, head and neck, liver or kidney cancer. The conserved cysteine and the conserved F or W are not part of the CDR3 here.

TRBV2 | ASSSPGSPLH
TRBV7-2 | ASSLVGYRPDFYGYT
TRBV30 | AWTPQEWQAF
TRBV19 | ASIPGHLGYGYT
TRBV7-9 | ASSSHWSTGELF
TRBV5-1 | ASSPGGGRGEQY
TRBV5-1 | ASSLWTIQENTGELF
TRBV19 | ASGSAHSNQPQH
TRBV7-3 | ASSLEANQPQH
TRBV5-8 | ASSPPLGQPSYEQY
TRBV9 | ASSVDGGPGDTQY
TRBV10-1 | ASSESGLRYGYT
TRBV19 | ASMGDSVSPTYGYT
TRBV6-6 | ASSYSGGDSNQPQH
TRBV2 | ASRKEQGEEGYT
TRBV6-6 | AISGTPNYGYT
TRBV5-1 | ASSLTGQGASGELF
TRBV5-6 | ASSLDRTYEQY
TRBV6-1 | ASSEALLTASGLGAQY
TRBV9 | ASSLQGLAGGETQY
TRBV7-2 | ASSGKGGGPYEQY
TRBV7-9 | ASSDWDGSYEQY
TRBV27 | ASSFSRVRSYEQY
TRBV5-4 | ASSQDRQGTEAF
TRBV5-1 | ASSKGQFNQPQH
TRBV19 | ASSIDYRVAATEAF
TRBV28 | ASSLYRGHLHEQF
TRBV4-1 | ASSLDRGAYNEQF
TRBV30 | AWSGLYEQY
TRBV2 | ASRRSSATYEQY
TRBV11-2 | ASRLTGWSYGYT
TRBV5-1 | ASSGRLGQSSYEQY
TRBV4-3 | ASSQGVLSGGKYNEQF
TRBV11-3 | ASSLDRDRFQETQY
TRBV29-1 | SAQDGDSGNTIY
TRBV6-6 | ASSYWGSGEQY
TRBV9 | ASSVDVTGYEQY
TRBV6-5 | ASSRGRNQPQH
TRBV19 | ASSTSQQSTDTQY
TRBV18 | ASSPLPMGGRYEQY
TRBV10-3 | AIRGQEQMNTEAF
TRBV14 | ASSQRVIGSGNTIY
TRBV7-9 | ASSTGWSSYNEQF
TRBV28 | ASSPLSLPSGGAGELF
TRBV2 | ASSTDKNTEAF
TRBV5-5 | ASSLGGSGNQPQH